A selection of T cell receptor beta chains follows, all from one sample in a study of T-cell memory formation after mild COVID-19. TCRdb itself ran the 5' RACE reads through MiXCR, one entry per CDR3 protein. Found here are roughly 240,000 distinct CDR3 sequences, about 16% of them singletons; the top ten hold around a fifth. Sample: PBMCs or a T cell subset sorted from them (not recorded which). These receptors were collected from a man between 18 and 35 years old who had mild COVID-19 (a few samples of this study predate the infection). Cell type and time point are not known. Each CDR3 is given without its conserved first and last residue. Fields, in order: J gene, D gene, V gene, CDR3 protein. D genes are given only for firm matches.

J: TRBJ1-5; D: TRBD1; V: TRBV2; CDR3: ASSEADRGDQPQH
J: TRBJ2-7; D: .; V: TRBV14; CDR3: ASSQEGRGTYEQY
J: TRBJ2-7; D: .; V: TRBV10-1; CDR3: ASSALGSSYEQY
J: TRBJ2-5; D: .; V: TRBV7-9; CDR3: ASSVTTDRGTQY
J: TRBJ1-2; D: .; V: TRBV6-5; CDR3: ASSYSPGRGYT
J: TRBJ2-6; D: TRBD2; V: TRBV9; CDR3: ASSVAGRSGANVLT
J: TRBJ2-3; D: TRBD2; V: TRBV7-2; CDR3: ASSRNSGSADTQY
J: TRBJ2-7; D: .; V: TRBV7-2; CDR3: ASSWGMWEQY
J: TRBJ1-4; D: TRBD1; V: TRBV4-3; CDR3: ASSQALLATGGAEKLF
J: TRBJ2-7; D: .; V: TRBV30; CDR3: AWSVRQYGHEQY
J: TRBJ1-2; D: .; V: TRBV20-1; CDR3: SASSQGIPLRYGYT
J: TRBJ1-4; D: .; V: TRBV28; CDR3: ASQDAQGKKLF
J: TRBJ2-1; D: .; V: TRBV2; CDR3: ASSEQGPSSYNEQF
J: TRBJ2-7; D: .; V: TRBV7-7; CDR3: ASSLTVDWHEQY
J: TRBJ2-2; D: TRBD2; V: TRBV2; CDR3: ARASGPNTGELF
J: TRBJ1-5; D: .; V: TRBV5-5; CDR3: ASSLRIAQPQH
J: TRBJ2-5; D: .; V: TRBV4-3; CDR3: ASSPAPVTQETQY
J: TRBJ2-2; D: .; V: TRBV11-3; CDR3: ASSLSDGGELF
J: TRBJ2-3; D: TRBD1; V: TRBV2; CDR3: ASIPPGTGTDTQY
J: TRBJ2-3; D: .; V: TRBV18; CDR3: ASSPPTGVDTDTQY
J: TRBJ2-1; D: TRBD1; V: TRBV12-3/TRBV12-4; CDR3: ASRQGLDNEQF
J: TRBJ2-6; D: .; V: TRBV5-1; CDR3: ASSLNPDPSSGANVLT
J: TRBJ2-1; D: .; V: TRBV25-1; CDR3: ASSEPARGNEQF
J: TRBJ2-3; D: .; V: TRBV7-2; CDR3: ASSREGRGGTPATDTQY
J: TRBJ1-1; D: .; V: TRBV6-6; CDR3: ASRAGKAEAF
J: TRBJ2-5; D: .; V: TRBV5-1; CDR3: ASSYGEETQY